This T cell receptor (beta chain) was identified during a study of blood T cell repertoires in COVID-19. Looking at the study overall: The origin of the acute and convalescent COVID-19 samples was the United States, Italy and Spain.

Original processing notes: Reference gene primer amplification yielded estimated nucleated cell counts. The table came from immunoSEQ multiplex PCR; TCRdb's copy has only in-frame clones and leaves some out. V and J calls plus clone size are reproduced from that table; the DNA served to infer D and trimming. The table shows 60,000 to 65,000 clones, with around 84% occurring only once. V dropped 4 bases and J dropped 4 bases, with 6 bases sitting between them. This CDR3 is built from 12 residues. Germline V CDR1 and CDR2: SGHDN, FVKESK. Sequenced: peripheral blood. The receptor was derived from a woman aged 55-75 years with acute or convalescent COVID-19. This sequence joins TRBV14 and TRBJ2-3, with D maybe TRBD1 (6 bases). CDR3 loop: CASSPGADTQYF. CDR3 coding DNA: TGTGCCAGCAGCCCAGGGGCAGATACGCAGTATTTT.